This TCR beta chain originates from a study of blood T cells in healthy people across ages. Study results and caveats: The diversity estimates, figures obtained from one million T cells, were considered underestimates. A greater number of naive CD4+ cells and higher diversity distinguished long-lived donors from aged donors.

As concerns this clonotype: Its antigen is unknown.

This CDR3 has 15 residues. Looked up from germline, CDR1 is MGHRA and CDR2 is YSYEKL. Per individual sample, total RNA of at least 6 micrograms was extracted. With a J-beta primer mix and a sample-barcoded 5' primer, a second PCR ran about 7 to 12 cycles. Samples each returned at least 3 million CDR3-containing paired-end reads. TCRdb analysed the 5' RACE reads with MiXCR anew, one entry per CDR3 protein. This sample has over a million distinct CDR3 sequences, with approximately 59% found just once. The source material was blood. This sequence originates from a man younger than 35 in good health. The chain recombines TRBV4-1 with TRBJ2-5; TRBD1 aligns across 7 bases. The J call may be in error: the DNA end matches TRBJ2-7 better. The CDR3 nucleotides read TGCGCCAGCAGCCAAGTACAGGGGTATGGGTACGAGCAGTACTTC. It encodes CASSQVQGYGYEQYF.